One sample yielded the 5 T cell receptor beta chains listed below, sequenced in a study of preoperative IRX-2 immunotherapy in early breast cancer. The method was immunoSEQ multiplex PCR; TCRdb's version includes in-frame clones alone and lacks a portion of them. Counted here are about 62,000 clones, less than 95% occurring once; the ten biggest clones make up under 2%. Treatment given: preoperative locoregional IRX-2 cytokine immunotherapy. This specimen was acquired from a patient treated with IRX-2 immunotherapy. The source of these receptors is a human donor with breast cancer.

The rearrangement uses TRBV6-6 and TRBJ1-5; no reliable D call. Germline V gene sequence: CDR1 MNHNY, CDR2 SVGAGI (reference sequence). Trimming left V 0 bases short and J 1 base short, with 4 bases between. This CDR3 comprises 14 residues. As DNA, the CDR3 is TGTGCCAGCAGTTACTCAGCGAGCAATCAGCCCCAGCATTTT. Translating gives CASSYSASNQPQHF.

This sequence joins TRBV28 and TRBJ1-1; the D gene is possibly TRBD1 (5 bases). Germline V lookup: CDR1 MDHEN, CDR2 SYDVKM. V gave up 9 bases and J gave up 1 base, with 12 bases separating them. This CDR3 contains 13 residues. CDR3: CASHTTANTEAFF. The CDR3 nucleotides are TGTGCCAGTCATACGACAGCGAACACTGAAGCTTTCTTT. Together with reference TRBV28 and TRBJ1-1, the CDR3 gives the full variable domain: DVKVTQSSRYLVKRTGEKVFLECVQDMDHENMFWYRQDPGLGLRLIYFSYDVKMKEKGDIPEGYSVSREKKERFSLILESASTNQTSMYLCASHTTANTEAFFGQGTRLTVV.

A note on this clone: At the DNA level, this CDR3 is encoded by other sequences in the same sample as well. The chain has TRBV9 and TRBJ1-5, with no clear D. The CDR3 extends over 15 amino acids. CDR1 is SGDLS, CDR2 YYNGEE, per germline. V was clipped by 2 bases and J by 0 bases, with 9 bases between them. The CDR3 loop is CASSVGSSSNQPQHF. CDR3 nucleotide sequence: TGTGCCAGCAGCGTCGGAAGTTCTAGCAATCAGCCCCAGCATTTT.

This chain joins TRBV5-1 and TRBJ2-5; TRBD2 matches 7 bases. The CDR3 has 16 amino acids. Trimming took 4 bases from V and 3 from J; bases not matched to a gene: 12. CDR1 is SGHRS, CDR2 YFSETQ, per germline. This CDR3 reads CASSRAGTGGEETQYF. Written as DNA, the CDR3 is TGCGCCAGCAGCCGGGCGGGGACGGGGGGAGAAGAGACCCAGTACTTC.

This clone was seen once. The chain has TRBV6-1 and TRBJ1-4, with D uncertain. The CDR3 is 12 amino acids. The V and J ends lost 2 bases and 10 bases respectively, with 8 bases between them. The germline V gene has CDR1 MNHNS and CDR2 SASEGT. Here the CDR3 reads CASSERAGKLFF. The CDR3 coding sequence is TGTGCCAGCAGTGAAAGGGCAGGAAAACTGTTTTTT.